Listed here are 3 T cell receptor beta chains from one sample, sequenced in a study of blood T cell repertoires in COVID-19. Repertoires were generated with immunoSEQ multiplex PCR, while TCRdb's copy carries only in-frame clones and drops some. Of some 300,000 clones listed, nearly 90% were seen once; the top ten hold around 0.93%. Source material: peripheral blood. The receptors were gathered from a woman in her thirties or forties with COVID-19, enrolled during active disease.

Only one count was recorded for this clone. The chain employs TRBV28 and TRBJ1-2; the D gene is possibly TRBD1 (6 bases). Germline loops: CDR1 MDHEN, CDR2 SYDVKM. The CDR3 spans 13 residues. Trimming cost V 9 bases and J 3 bases, with 14 bases left between them. The CDR3 loop is CASKGGWDYGYTF. In nucleotides, the CDR3 is TGTGCCAGTAAGGGGGGGTGGGACTATGGCTACACCTTC.

V gene TRBV9 combines with J gene TRBJ1-4, with a weak D call TRBD1 (5 bases). Trimming cost V 0 bases and J 1 base, with 7 bases left between them. Germline V CDR1 and CDR2: SGDLS, YYNGEE. The CDR3 has 15 residues. The CDR3 DNA is TGTGCCAGCAGCGTAGATCAGGGAACTAATGAAAAACTGTTTTTT. Its protein product is CASSVDQGTNEKLFF.

The chain joins TRBV10-3 to TRBJ1-1; TRBD1 might be the D (6 bases). Trimming stripped 5 bases from V and 3 bases from J, with 10 bases between. CDR1 ENHRY and CDR2 SYGVKD come from the germline V gene. The CDR3 runs 13 residues. This CDR3 is CAISFNRDTEAFF. DNA for the CDR3: TGTGCCATCAGTTTTAACAGGGACACTGAAGCTTTCTTT.